The T cell receptor (beta chain) described here comes from a study of identical twins. cDNA molecules carried unique molecular identifiers, and template switching added a universal primer site. TCRdb analysed the 5' RACE reads with MiXCR anew, one entry per CDR3 protein. The sample has around 650,000 distinct CDR3 sequences, 7% to 7.5% seen once. Trimming stripped 3 bases from V and 1 base from J, with 22 bases between. This CDR3 has 18 residues. Germline CDR1 reads SGHDT; CDR2 reads YYEEEE. Study findings and constraints: Twin pairs' shared out-of-frame alpha sequences were enriched in low generation probability.

A note on this clonotype: Its matching antigen is unknown.

The sample was also linked to a second study, of yellow fever vaccine responses in identical twins. That source adds: Reportedly, twins' vaccine T cell responses looked partly convergent and partly personalized.

This chain joins TRBV5-6 and TRBJ1-1, with D maybe TRBD1 (5 bases). The sample comprised PBMCs. This clonotype was obtained from a woman aged 18-30 years in good health. As DNA, the CDR3 is TGTGCCAGCAGCTGGGGGATGAACTCCATAGGTCGGAACACTGAAGCTTTCTTT. Protein sequence: CASSWGMNSIGRNTEAFF. The full variable domain, completed using reference TRBV5-6 and TRBJ1-1, is DAGVTQSPTHLIKTRGQQVTLRCSPKSGHDTVSWYQQALGQGPQFIFQYYEEEERQRGNFPDRFSGHQFPNYSSELNVNALLLGDSALYLCASSWGMNSIGRNTEAFFGQGTRLTVV.